This T cell receptor beta chain was found in a study of human T cells and chemical hapten exposure. Study-wide background: A patient group, mainly female, showed alopecia areata, totalis or universalis.

The time point here: patch test 3, about 24 weeks after DPC sensitization. As for treatment: therapeutic diphenylcyclopropenone sensitization with weekly scalp DPC. Broader study findings: TCRs at a frequency above 1 in 1000 stayed unchanged with DPC sensitization. In comparison with controls, expanded TCRs gave rise to a significantly larger number of large CDR3 similarity clusters.

This clonotype has only a few counts. Its antigen is still unknown. From germline, CDR1 is SGHRS and CDR2 YFSETQ. Trimming stripped 1 base from V and 1 base from J, with 15 bases between. This CDR3 contains 18 residues. TCRdb reprocessed the RACE reads via MiXCR and lists one record per CDR3 protein. The sample consists of 50,000 to 65,000 distinct CDR3 sequences, 9.9% of them appearing once. V gene TRBV5-1 combines with J gene TRBJ2-6; a possible D gene is TRBD1 (5 bases). Specimen: whole blood, collected in connection with sensitization to the hapten diphenylcyclopropenone (DPC). The origin of this receptor is a woman between 35 and 50 years old with alopecia areata. Some clones in this sample may be carry-over from other donors' samples. For the CDR3, the DNA is TGCGCCAGCAGCTTGCGCAGGGATGTGTTTTCTGGGGCCAACGTCCTGACTTTC. Translated, it gives CASSLRRDVFSGANVLTF.